The entry below gives a single T cell receptor beta chain sequence along with its context. The sample originates from a study of T-cell reconstitution after alpha-beta-depleted transplantation in children. Unique molecular identifiers were used in preparing the TCRbeta library. MiXCR, applied by TCRdb to the PCR reads, yields one record per CDR3 protein. The table lists approximately 240,000 distinct CDR3 sequences, 8% to 9.5% of them singletons. The CDR3 consists of 15 residues. V trimming: 6 bases; J trimming: 10 bases; junction bases outside the gene matches: 10. This clonotype originated in a human donor who donated a stem cell graft to a child with acute lymphoblastic leukemia. V and J are TRBV12-3 or TRBV12-4 and TRBJ1-6, with TRBD1 identical over 9 bases. Source: PBMCs from the stem cell graft donor, taken from the stem cell graft. The CDR3 nucleotides read TGTGCCAGCAGGCGTGGACAGGGGCGCAACTCACCCCTCCACTTT. Protein product: CASRRGQGRNSPLHF.